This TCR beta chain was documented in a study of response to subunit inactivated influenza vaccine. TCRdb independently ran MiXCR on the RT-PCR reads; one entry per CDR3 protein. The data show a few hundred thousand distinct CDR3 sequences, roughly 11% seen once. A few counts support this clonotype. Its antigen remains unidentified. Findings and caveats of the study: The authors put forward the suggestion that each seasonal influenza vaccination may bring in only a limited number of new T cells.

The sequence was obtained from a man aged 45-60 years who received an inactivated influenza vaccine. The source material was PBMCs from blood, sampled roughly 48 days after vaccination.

CDR3 nucleotides: TGTGCCAGCAGCCCAGGACTAGCGACAGTCCTCTACGAGCAGTACTTC. Its translation is CASSPGLATVLYEQYF. This chain joins TRBV4-2 and TRBJ2-7; TRBD2 matches 9 bases. V lost 4 bases to trimming and J lost 3 bases; unmatched junction nucleotides: 10. The CDR3 spans 16 residues. Germline loops: CDR1 LGHNA, CDR2 YNFKEQ.